The sequence of this T cell receptor (beta chain) was determined in a study of post-analysis software for immune sequencing data. Incorporated into the TCR beta cDNA libraries were unique molecular identifiers, which served to reduce PCR and sequencing biases. TCRdb called the PCR reads again in MiXCR, with one record for every CDR3 protein. The table records about half a million distinct CDR3 sequences, around 40% of them present only once. Concerning this clonotype: Its specificity is not known.

Findings and caveats of the study: Controls had lower frequencies than patients of four or five TRBV segments, which included TRBV5-6, TRBV5-1 and TRBV20-1. The authors found that F measure strongly co-clustered same-batch samples.

This CDR3 spans 17 amino acids. The trim removed 3 bases at V and 5 bases at J, leaving 14 bases unmatched. The germline gives CDR1 DFQATT, CDR2 SNEGSKA (reference sequence). Material for sequencing was blood. V and J are TRBV20-1 and TRBJ2-1; 9 bases fit TRBD2. This clonotype was obtained from a girl aged 5 to 17 with multiple sclerosis. The CDR3 sequence is CSARMGGGRAWDNEQFF. The CDR3 DNA sequence: TGCAGTGCTAGGATGGGTGGCGGGAGGGCTTGGGACAATGAGCAGTTCTTC.